This T cell receptor (beta chain) was sequenced during a study of cytomegalovirus exposure and HLA in healthy donors. Use of 60 Vbeta and 13 Jbeta primers characterized the PCR. Libraries were prepared by immunoSEQ multiplex PCR; TCRdb keeps only in-frame clonotypes and omits some of them. Of about 160,000 clones listed, about 80% were seen once; the top ten hold 4% to 5%. The V end was cut by 3 bases, the J end by 4 bases, with 13 bases between. The CDR3 has 13 residues. CDR1 and CDR2 from the germline V gene are GTSNPN and SVGIG (reference sequence). This chain uses TRBV30 with TRBJ2-7; possible D gene TRBD1, 6 bases. The TCR was taken from a man between 25 and 39 years old in good health and CMV-seronegative. The sample taken for sequencing was PBMCs. The CDR3 DNA reads as TGTGCCTGGAGCCCAACCCAGGGGTACGAGCAGTACTTC. This sequence encodes CAWSPTQGYEQYF.